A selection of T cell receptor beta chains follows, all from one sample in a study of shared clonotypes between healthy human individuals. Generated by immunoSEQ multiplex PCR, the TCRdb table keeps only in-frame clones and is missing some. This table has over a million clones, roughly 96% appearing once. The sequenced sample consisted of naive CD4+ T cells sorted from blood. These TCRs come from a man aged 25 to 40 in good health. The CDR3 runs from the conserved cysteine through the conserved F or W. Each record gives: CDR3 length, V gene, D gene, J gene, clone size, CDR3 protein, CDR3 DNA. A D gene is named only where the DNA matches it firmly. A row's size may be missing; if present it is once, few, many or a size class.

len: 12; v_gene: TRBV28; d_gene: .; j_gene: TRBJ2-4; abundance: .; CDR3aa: CASSSRGNIQYF; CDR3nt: TGTGCCAGCAGTTCGCGTGGTAACATTCAGTACTTC
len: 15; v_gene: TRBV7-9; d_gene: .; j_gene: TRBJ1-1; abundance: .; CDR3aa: CASSPQLAGRSEAFF; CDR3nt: TGTGCCAGCAGCCCCCAACTTGCGGGTAGGAGTGAAGCTTTCTTT
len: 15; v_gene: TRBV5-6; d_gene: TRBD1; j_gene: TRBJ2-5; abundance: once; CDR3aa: CASSSRGTGVETQYF; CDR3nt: TGTGCCAGCAGCTCTCGAGGGACAGGGGTGGAGACCCAGTACTTC
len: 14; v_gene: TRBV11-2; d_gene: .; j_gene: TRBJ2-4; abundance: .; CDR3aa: CASSLAGVVNIQYF; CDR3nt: TGTGCCAGCAGCTTAGCAGGGGTGGTAAACATTCAGTACTTC
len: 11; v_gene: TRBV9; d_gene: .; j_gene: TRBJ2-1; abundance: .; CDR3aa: CASSVENEQFF; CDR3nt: TGTGCCAGCAGCGTAGAAAATGAGCAGTTCTTC
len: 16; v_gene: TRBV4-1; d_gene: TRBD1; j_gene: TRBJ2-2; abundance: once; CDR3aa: CASSQGTGGSTGELFF; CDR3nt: TGCGCCAGCAGCCAAGGAACAGGGGGGAGCACCGGGGAGCTGTTTTTT
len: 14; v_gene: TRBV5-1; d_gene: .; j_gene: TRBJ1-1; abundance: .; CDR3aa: CASRRITADTEAFF; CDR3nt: TGCGCCAGCAGACGCATTACAGCGGACACTGAAGCTTTCTTT
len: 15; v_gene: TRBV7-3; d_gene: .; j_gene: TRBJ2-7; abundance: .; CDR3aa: CASSLASSYVDEQYF; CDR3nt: TGTGCCAGCAGCTTAGCTTCCTCCTATGTCGACGAGCAGTACTTC
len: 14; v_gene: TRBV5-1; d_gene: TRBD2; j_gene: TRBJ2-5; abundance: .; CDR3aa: CASRMLAGQETQYF; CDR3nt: TGCGCCAGCAGGATGCTAGCGGGACAAGAGACCCAGTACTTC
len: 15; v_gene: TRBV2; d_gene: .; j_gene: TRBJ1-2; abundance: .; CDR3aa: CASRGPGGGLIGYTF; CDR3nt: TGTGCCAGCAGGGGGCCGGGGGGCGGTCTAATTGGCTACACCTTC
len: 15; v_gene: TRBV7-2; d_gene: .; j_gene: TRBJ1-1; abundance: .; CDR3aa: CASSRIRGLNTEAFF; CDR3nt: TGTGCCAGCAGTCGAATCCGGGGACTGAACACTGAAGCTTTCTTT
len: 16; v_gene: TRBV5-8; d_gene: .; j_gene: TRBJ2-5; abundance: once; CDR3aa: CASSLLAGSRQETQYF; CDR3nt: TGTGCCAGCAGCTTGCTGGCCGGATCCCGCCAAGAGACCCAGTACTTC
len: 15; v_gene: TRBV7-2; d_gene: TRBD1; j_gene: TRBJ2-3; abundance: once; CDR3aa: CASSFEDRGRDTQYF; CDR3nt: TGTGCCAGCAGCTTTGAAGACAGGGGGCGCGATACGCAGTATTTT
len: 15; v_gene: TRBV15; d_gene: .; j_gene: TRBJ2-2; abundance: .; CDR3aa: CATSRDRTNTGELFF; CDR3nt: TGTGCCACCAGCAGAGATAGGACGAACACCGGGGAGCTGTTTTTT
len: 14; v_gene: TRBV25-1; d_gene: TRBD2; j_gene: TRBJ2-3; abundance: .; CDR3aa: CASSESGGGDTQYF; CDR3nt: TGTGCCAGCAGTGAAAGCGGGGGGGGAGATACGCAGTATTTT
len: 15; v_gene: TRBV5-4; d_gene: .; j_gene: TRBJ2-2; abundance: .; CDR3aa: CASSLGPGDAGELFF; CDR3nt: TGTGCCAGCAGCTTGGGGCCAGGGGATGCCGGGGAGCTGTTTTTT
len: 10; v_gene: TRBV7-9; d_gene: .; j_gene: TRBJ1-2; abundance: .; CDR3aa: CASSLNGYTF; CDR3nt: TGTGCCAGCAGCTTGAATGGCTACACCTTC
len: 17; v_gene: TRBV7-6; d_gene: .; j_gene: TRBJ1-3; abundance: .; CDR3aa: CASSPLAAGPGGNTIYF; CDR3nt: TGTGCCAGCAGCCCTCTCGCGGCGGGGCCCGGTGGAAACACCATATATTTT
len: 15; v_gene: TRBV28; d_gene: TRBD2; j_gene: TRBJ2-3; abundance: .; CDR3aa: CASSVAGTGTDTQYF; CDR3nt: TGTGCCAGCAGTGTAGCGGGAACGGGTACAGATACGCAGTATTTT
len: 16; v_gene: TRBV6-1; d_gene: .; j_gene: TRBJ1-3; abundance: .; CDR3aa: CASSESVLSSGNTIYF; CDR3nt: TGTGCCAGCAGTGAAAGTGTGCTCTCCTCTGGAAACACCATATATTTT
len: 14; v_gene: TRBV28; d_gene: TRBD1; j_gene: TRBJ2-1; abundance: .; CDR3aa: CASSPGGLRYEQFF; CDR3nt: TGTGCCAGCAGTCCAGGGGGCCTTCGCTATGAGCAGTTCTTC
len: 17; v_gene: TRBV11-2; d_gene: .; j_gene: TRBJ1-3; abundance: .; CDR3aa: CASSLYPRPNSGNTIYF; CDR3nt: TGTGCCAGCAGCTTATACCCTAGACCCAACTCTGGAAACACCATATATTTT
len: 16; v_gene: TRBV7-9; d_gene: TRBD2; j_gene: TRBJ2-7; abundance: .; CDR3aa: CASSKISGSPPYEQYF; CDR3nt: TGTGCCAGCAGCAAGATTAGCGGGAGCCCCCCGTACGAGCAGTACTTC
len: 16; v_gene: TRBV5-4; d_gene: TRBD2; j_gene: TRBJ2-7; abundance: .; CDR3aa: CASSPGLAGVSYEQYF; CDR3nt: TGTGCCAGCAGCCCCGGACTAGCGGGAGTTTCGTACGAGCAGTACTTC
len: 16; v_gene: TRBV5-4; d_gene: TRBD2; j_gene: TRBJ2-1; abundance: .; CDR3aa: CASSTLAGGPWNEQFF; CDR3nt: TGTGCCAGCAGCACCTTAGCGGGAGGGCCTTGGAATGAGCAGTTCTTC
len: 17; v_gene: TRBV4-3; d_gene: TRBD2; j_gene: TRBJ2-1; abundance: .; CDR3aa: CASSQDPGLAGYNEQFF; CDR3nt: TGCGCCAGCAGCCAAGACCCGGGACTAGCGGGATACAATGAGCAGTTCTTC
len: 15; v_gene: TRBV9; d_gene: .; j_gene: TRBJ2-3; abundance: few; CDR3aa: CASSRESRVTSTQYF; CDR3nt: TGTGCCAGCAGCCGAGAAAGCCGGGTCACGAGTACGCAGTATTTT
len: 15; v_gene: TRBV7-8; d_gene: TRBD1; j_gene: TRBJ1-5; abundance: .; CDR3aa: CASSLGDRGYQPQHF; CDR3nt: TGTGCCAGCAGCTTAGGAGACAGGGGATATCAGCCCCAGCATTTT
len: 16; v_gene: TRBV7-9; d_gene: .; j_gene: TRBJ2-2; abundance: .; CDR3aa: CASSLGSMSDTGELFF; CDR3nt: TGTGCCAGCAGCTTAGGAAGTATGTCGGACACCGGGGAGCTGTTTTTT
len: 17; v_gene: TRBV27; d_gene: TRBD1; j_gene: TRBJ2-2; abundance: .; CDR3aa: CASSPILRGQQTGELFF; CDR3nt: TGTGCCAGCAGTCCAATACTCCGGGGACAGCAGACCGGGGAGCTGTTTTTT
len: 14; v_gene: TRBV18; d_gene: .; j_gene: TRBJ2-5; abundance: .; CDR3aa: CASSPGQDKETQYF; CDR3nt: TGTGCCAGCTCACCGGGACAAGATAAAGAGACCCAGTACTTC
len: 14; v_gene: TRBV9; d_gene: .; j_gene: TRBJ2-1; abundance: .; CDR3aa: CASTPDSFYNEQFF; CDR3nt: TGTGCCAGCACCCCGGATTCTTTCTACAATGAGCAGTTCTTC
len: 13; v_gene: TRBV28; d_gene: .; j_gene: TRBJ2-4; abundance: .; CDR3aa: CASRSRDLDIQYF; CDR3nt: TGTGCCAGCAGATCCCGGGACTTGGACATTCAGTACTTC
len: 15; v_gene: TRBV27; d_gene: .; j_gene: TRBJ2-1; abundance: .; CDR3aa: CASSLSGGYNPRQFF; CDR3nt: TGTGCCAGCAGTTTATCAGGCGGATACAACCCTCGGCAGTTCTTC
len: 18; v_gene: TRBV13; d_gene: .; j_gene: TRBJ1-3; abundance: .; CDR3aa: CASSFFPNSADSGNTIYF; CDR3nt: TGTGCCAGCAGCTTTTTCCCCAACAGTGCGGACTCTGGAAACACCATATATTTT
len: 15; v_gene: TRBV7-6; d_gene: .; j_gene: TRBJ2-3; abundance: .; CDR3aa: CASSPTRGKADTQYF; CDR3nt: TGTGCCAGCAGCCCCACCCGCGGGAAGGCAGATACGCAGTATTTT
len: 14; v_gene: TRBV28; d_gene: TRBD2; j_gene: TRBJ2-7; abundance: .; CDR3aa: CASRLASGKNEQYF; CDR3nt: TGTGCCAGCAGACTGGCTAGCGGTAAGAACGAGCAGTACTTC
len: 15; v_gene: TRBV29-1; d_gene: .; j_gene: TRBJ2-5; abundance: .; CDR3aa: CSVGGASPGQETQYF; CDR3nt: TGCAGCGTTGGGGGGGCGTCCCCCGGTCAAGAGACCCAGTACTTC
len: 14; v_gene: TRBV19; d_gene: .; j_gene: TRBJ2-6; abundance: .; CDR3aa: CATSVESGANVLTF; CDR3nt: TGTGCCACCTCAGTCGAATCTGGGGCCAACGTCCTGACTTTC
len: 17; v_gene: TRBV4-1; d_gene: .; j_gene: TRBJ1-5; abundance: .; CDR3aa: CASSQGVAGDGYQPQHF; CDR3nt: TGCGCCAGCAGCCAAGGCGTGGCGGGGGACGGATATCAGCCCCAGCATTTT
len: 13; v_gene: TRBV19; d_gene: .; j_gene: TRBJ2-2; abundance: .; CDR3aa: CASSIGEAGELFF; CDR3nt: TGTGCCAGTAGTATCGGTGAGGCCGGGGAGCTGTTTTTT
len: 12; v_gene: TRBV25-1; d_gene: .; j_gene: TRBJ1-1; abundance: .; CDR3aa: CASSEFVGDAFF; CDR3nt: TGTGCCAGCAGTGAATTTGTAGGGGACGCTTTCTTT
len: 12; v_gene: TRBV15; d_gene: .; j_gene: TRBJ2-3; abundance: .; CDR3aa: CATSREEDTQYF; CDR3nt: TGTGCCACCAGCAGAGAGGAGGATACGCAGTATTTT
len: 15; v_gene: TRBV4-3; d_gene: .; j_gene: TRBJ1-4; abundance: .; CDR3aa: CASSLKPATNEKLFF; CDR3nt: TGCGCCAGCAGCTTAAAGCCTGCAACTAATGAAAAACTGTTTTTT
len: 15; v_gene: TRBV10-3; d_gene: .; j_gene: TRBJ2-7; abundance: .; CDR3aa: CAISGETSRTYEQYF; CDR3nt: TGTGCCATCAGTGGTGAAACTAGCCGAACCTACGAGCAGTACTTC
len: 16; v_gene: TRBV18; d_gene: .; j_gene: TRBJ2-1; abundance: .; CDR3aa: CASSPLAALTRNEQFF; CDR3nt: TGTGCCAGCTCACCACTAGCGGCCCTTACAAGAAATGAGCAGTTCTTC
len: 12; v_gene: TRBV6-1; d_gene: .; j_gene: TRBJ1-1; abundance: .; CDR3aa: CASREGNTEAFF; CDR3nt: TGTGCCAGCCGAGAAGGGAACACTGAAGCTTTCTTT
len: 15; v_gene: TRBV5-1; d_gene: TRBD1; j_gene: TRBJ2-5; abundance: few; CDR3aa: CASSWGTALQETQYF; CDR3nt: TGCGCCAGCAGCTGGGGGACAGCGCTCCAAGAGACCCAGTACTTC
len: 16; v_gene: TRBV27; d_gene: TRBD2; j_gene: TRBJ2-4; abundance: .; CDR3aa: CASSLKAGVSKNIQYF; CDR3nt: TGTGCCAGCAGTTTAAAAGCGGGAGTGTCCAAAAACATTCAGTACTTC
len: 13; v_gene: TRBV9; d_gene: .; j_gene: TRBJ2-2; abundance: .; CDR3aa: CASSATGPGELFF; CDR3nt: TGTGCCAGCAGCGCTACAGGGCCCGGGGAGCTGTTTTTT
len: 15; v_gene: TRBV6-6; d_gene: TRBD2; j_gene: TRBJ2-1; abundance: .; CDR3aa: CASTQGTSGGNEQFF; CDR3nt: TGTGCCAGCACTCAAGGGACTAGCGGGGGAAATGAGCAGTTCTTC
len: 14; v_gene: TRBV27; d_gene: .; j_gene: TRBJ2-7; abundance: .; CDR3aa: CASSFRLASYEQYF; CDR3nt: TGTGCCAGCAGTTTTAGGCTAGCGTCCTACGAGCAGTACTTC
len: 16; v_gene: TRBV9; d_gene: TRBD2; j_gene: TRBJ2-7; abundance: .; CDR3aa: CASSGGLAGSLYEQYF; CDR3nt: TGTGCCAGCAGCGGGGGCTTAGCGGGGTCACTCTACGAGCAGTACTTC
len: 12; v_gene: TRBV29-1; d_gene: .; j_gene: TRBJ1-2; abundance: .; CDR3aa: CSSFGGSVGYTF; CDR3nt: TGCAGCTCCTTCGGGGGCAGCGTTGGCTACACCTTC
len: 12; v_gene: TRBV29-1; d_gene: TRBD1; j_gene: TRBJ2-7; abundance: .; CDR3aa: CSVIDRGYEQYF; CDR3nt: TGCAGCGTGATTGACAGGGGGTACGAGCAGTACTTC
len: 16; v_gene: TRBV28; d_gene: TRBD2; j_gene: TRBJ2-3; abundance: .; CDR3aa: CASSFPLAGSTDTQYF; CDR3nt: TGTGCCAGCAGTTTCCCACTAGCGGGAAGCACAGATACGCAGTATTTT